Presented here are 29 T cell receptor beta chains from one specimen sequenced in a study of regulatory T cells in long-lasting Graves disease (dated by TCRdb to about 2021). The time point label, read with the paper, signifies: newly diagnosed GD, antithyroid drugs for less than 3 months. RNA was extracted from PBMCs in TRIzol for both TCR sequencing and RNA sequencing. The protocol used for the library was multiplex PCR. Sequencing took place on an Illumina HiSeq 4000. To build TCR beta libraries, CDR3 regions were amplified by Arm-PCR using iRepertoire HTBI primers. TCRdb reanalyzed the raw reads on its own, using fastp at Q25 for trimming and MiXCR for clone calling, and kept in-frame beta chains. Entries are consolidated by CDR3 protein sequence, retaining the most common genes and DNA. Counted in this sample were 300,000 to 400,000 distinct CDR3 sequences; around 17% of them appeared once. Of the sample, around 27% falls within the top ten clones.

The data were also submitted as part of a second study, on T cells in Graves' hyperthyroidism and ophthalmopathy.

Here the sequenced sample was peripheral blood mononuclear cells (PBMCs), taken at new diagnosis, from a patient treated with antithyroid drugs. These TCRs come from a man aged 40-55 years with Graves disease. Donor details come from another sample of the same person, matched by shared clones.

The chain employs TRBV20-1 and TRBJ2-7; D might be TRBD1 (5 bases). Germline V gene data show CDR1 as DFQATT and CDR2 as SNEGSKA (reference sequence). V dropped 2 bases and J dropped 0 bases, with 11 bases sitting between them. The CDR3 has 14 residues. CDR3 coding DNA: TGCAGTGCTAGACAGGGTACGGCCTCCTACGAGCAGTACTTC. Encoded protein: CSARQGTASYEQYF.

The CDR3: CASSLRNNSPLHF. The DNA for the CDR3 is TGTGCCAGCAGCTTACGGAATAATTCACCCCTCCACTTT. The gene calls are TRBV7-2 and TRBJ1-6; D is uncertain. Germline V gene data show CDR1 as SGHTA and CDR2 as FQGNSA. The germline V and J ends were trimmed by 2 bases and 5 bases, with 4 bases remaining between them. The CDR3 spans 13 residues.

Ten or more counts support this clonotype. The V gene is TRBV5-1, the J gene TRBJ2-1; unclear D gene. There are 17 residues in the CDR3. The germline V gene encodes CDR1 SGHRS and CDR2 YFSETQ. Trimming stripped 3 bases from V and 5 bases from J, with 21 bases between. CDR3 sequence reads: CASSSTPQAPLHNEQFF. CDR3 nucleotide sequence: TGCGCCAGCAGCTCAACCCCCCAGGCGCCCCTTCACAATGAGCAGTTCTTC.

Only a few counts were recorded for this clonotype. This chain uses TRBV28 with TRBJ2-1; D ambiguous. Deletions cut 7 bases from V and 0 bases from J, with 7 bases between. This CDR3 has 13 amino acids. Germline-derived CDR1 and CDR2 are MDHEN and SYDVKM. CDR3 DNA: TGTGCCAGCACAGTTCCCTCCTACAATGAGCAGTTCTTC. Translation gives CASTVPSYNEQFF.

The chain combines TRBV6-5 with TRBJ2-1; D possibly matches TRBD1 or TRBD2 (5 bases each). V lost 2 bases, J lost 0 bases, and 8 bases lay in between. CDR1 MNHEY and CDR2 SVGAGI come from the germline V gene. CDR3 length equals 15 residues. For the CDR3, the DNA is TGTGCCAGCAGTTACGGGACGGGCTCCTACAATGAGCAGTTCTTC. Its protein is CASSYGTGSYNEQFF.

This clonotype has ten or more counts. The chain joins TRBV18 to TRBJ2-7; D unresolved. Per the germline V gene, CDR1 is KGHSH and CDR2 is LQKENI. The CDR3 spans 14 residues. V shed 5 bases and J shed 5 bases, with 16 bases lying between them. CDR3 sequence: CASSSGVLLHEQYF. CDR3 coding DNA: TGTGCCAGCTCATCCGGTGTGCTCCTCCACGAGCAGTACTTC.

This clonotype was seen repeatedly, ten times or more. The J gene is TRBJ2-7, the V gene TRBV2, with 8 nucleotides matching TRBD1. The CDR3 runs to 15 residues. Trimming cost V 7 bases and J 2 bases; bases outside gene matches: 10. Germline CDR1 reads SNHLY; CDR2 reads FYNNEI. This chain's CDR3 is CASTKQGGPPYEQYF. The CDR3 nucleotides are TGTGCCAGCACCAAACAGGGGGGACCGCCCTACGAGCAGTACTTC.

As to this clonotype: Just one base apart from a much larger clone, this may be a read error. The CDR3, as DNA: TGCGCCAGCAGTGCTCCAAGTCTGAGGGGCAATCAGCCCCAGCATTTT. Residues: CASSAPSLRGNQPQHF. The chain couples TRBV10-1 to TRBJ1-5; D remains unclear. With 4 bases removed from V and 2 bases from J, the gap between germline ends came to 15 bases. CDR3 length: 16 residues. Germline CDR1 reads WNHNN; CDR2 reads SYGVQD (reference sequence).

The CDR3 here is CASGTFAANYGYTF. In DNA form, the CDR3 reads TGCGCCAGCGGGACATTCGCAGCTAACTATGGCTACACCTTC. The chain employs TRBV5-1 and TRBJ1-2, with D perhaps TRBD1 (6 bases). This CDR3 is 14 amino acids long. Between the trimmed V and J ends, which lost 7 bases and 0 bases, there was a span of 13 bases. Per the germline V gene, CDR1 is SGHRS and CDR2 is YFSETQ.

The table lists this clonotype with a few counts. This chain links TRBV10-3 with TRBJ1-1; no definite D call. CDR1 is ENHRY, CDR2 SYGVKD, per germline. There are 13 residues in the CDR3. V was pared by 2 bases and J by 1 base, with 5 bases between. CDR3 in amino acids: CAISEAANTEAFF. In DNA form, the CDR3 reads TGTGCCATCAGTGAGGCAGCGAACACTGAAGCTTTCTTT.

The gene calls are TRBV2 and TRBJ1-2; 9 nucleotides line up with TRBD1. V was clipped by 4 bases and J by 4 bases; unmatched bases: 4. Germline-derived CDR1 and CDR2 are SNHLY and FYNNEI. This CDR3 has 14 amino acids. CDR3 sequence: CASSGQQGAYGYTF. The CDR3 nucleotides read TGTGCCAGCAGTGGTCAACAGGGGGCCTATGGCTACACCTTC.

Here the CDR3 reads CSVEERAPGAAYGYTF. The CDR3 DNA sequence: TGCAGCGTTGAAGAAAGGGCTCCCGGTGCCGCCTATGGCTACACCTTC. This sequence joins TRBV29-1 and TRBJ1-2, with D unclear. CDR3 length equals 16 residues. Trimming removed 0 bases at V and 4 bases at J, with 18 bases between. The V gene's germline CDR1 is SQVTM and CDR2 ANQGSEA.

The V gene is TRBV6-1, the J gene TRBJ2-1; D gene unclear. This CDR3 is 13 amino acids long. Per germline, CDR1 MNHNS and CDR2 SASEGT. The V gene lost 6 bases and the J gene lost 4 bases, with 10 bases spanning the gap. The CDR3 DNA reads TGTGCCAGCAGGGCAGTAGAGTACAATGAGCAGTTCTTC. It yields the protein CASRAVEYNEQFF.

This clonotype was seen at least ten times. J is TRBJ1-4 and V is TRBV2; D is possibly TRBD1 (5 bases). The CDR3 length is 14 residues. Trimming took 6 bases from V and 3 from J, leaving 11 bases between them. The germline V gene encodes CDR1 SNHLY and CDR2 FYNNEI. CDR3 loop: CASRQGSANEKLFF. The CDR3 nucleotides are TGTGCCAGCAGGCAGGGTTCGGCTAATGAAAAACTGTTTTTT.

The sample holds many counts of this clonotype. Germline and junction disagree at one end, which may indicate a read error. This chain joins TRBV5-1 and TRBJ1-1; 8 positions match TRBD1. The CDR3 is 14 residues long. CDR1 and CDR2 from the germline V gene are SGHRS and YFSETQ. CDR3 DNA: TGCGCCAGCAGATTGGGACAGGAGAACACTGAAGCTTTCTTT. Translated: CASRLGQENTEAFF.

As DNA, the CDR3 is TGCGCCAGCAGCCAAGTAGCGGGTGAGACCCAGTACTTC. Translated, it gives CASSQVAGETQYF. The chain uses TRBV4-3 and TRBJ2-5, with 7 nucleotides matching TRBD2. Germline CDR1 and CDR2: LGHNA and YSLEER. The CDR3 sequence is 13 residues long. J lost 5 bases, V lost 1 base, and 1 base had no gene match.

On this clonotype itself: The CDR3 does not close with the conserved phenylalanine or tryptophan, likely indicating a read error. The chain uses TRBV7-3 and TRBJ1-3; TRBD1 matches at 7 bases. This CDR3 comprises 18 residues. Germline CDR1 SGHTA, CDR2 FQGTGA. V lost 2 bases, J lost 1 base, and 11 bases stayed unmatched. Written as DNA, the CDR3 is TGTGCCAGCAGCTTAGCGTCAGGGGGGCCTCATTCTGGAAACACCATATATTGT. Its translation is CASSLASGGPHSGNTIYC.

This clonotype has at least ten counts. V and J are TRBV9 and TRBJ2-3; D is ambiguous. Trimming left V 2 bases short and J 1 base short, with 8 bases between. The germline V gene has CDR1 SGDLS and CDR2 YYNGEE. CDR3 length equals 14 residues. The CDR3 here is CASSVQPGTDTQYF. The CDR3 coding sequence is TGTGCCAGCAGCGTCCAGCCCGGCACAGATACGCAGTATTTT. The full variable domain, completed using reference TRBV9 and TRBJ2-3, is DSGVTQTPKHLITATGQRVTLRCSPRSGDLSVYWYQQSLDQGLQFLIQYYNGEERAKGNILERFSAQQFPDLHSELNLSSLELGDSALYFCASSVQPGTDTQYFGPGTRLTVL.

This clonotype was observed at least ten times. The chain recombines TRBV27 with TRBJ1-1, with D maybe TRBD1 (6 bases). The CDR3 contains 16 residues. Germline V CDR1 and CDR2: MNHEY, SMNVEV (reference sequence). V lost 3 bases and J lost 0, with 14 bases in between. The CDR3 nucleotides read TGTGCCAGCAGTTTTACAGGGAGAGGAATGAACACTGAAGCTTTCTTT. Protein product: CASSFTGRGMNTEAFF.

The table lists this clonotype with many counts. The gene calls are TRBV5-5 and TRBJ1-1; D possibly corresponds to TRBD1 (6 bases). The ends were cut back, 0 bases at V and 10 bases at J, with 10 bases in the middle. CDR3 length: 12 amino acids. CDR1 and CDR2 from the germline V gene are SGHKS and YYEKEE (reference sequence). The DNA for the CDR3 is TGTGCCAGCAGCTTGGTACAGGGACGAGCTTTCTTT. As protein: CASSLVQGRAFF.

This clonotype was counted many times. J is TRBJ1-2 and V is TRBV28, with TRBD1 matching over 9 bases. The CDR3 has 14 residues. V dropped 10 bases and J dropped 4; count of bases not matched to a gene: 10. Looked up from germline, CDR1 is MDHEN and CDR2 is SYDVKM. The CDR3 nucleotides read TGTGCCATCGTCCCGGGACAGGGAAGCTATGGCTACACCTTC. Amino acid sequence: CAIVPGQGSYGYTF.

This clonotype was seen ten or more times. CDR3 sequence: CATSADPDSGNTIYF. For the CDR3, the DNA is TGTGCCACCAGCGCCGACCCCGACTCTGGAAACACCATATATTTT. The chain employs TRBV15 and TRBJ1-3, with D uncertain. CDR1 is LNHNV, CDR2 YYDKDF, per germline (reference sequence). The CDR3 loop spans 15 amino acids. Trimming pared 5 bases from V and 0 bases from J, leaving 11 bases between.

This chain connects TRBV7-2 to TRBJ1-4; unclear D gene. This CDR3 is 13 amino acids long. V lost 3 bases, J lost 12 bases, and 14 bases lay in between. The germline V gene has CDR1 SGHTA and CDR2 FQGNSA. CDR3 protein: CASSFWQERELFF. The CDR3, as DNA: TGTGCCAGCAGCTTCTGGCAGGAGAGGGAACTGTTTTTT.

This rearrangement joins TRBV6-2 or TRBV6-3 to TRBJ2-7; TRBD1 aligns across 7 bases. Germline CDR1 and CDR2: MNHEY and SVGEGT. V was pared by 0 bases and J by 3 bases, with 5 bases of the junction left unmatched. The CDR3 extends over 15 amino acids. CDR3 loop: CASSYSGQANYEQYF. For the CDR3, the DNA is TGTGCCAGCAGTTACTCAGGACAGGCTAACTACGAGCAGTACTTC.

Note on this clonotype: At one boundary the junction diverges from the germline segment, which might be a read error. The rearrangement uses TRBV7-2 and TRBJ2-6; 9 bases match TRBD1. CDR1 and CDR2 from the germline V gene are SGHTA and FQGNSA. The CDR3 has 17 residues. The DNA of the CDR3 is TGTGCCAGCAGCCCGGGGACAGGGCTCCCTGGGGCCAACGTCCTGGCTTTC. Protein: CASSPGTGLPGANVLAF.

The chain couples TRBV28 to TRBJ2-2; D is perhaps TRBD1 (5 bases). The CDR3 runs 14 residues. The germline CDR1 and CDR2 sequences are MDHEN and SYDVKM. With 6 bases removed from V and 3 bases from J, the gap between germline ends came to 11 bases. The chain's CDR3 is CASSYQGYTGELFF. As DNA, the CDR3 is TGTGCCAGCAGCTACCAGGGTTACACCGGGGAGCTGTTTTTT.

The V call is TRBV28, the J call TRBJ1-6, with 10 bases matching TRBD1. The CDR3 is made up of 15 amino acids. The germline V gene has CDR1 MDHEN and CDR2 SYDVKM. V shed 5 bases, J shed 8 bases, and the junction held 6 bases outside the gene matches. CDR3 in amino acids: CASSQPGTGDSPLHF. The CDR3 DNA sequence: TGTGCCAGCAGTCAACCCGGGACAGGGGATTCACCCCTCCACTTT. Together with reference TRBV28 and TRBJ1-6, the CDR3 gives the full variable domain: DVKVTQSSRYLVKRTGEKVFLECVQDMDHENMFWYRQDPGLGLRLIYFSYDVKMKEKGDIPEGYSVSREKKERFSLILESASTNQTSMYLCASSQPGTGDSPLHFGNGTRLTVT.

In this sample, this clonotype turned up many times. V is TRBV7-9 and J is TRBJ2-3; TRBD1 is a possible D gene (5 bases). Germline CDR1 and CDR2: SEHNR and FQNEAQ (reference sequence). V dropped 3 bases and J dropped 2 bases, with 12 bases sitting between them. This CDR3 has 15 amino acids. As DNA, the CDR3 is TGTGCCAGCAGCTTGGGTGTAGGGGACACAGATACGCAGTATTTT. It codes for CASSLGVGDTDTQYF.

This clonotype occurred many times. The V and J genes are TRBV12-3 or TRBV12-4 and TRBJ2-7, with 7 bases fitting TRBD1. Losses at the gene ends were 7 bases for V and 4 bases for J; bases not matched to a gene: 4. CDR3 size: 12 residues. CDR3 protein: CASTRDRYEQYF. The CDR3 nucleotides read TGTGCCAGCACCAGGGACAGATACGAGCAGTACTTC.